This T cell receptor beta chain derives from a study of blood T cell repertoires in COVID-19. Study in general: The United States, Italy and Spain provided the acute and convalescent COVID-19 samples.

As originally analysed: It was from reference gene primer amplification that nucleated cell counts were estimated. The repertoire was sequenced with immunoSEQ multiplex PCR; TCRdb's copy has only in-frame clones and lacks some. D and trimming were read from the DNA, whereas the V and J calls and clone size are those reported in that table. This sample has 150,000 to 190,000 clones, with 70% to 90% found just once. Those enrolled in Seattle joined during active infection and were followed longitudinally afterward. Per germline, CDR1 ENHRY and CDR2 SYGVKD. Trimming removed 0 bases from V and 4 bases from J, with 6 bases in between. The CDR3 is 13 amino acids.

The genes are TRBV10-3 and TRBJ1-2, with D unresolved. The sequence derives from a woman aged 55 to 70 with COVID-19, enrolled during active disease. Sequenced sample: peripheral blood. The CDR3 is CAISESPTYGYTF. In DNA, the CDR3 is TGTGCCATCAGTGAGTCGCCTACCTATGGCTACACCTTC.